Listed below are T cell receptor beta chains from one sample, sequenced in a study of T cells after yellow fever vaccination. TCRdb processed the 5' RACE reads anew with MiXCR; each CDR3 protein has one entry. The sample yields about 340,000 distinct CDR3 sequences, around 12% seen once. Sequenced material: CD4+ T cells sorted from PBMCs, taken 15 days after the yellow fever booster vaccination. The receptors stem from a man aged 18 to 30 who received the YFV17D yellow fever vaccine. CDR3s include the opening cysteine and the closing phenylalanine or tryptophan.

v_gene	j_gene	CDR3aa
TRBV20-1	TRBJ2-5	CSARDTSGGAAETQYF
TRBV7-2	TRBJ1-5	CASSLARAGGQPQHF
TRBV5-1	TRBJ1-1	CASREQDTNTEAFF
TRBV20-1	TRBJ2-7	CSALGQLYEQYF
TRBV24-1	TRBJ2-1	CATSDLGGPSDNEQFF
TRBV4-1	TRBJ1-2	CASSQPLGIAKGVGSGYTF
TRBV5-1	TRBJ1-4	CASSFGGSPWNEKLFF
TRBV29-1	TRBJ2-5	CSVGPGQGGETQYF
TRBV29-1	TRBJ2-3	CSVRTGTDTQYF
TRBV19	TRBJ2-3	CASSIRDRGSSTDTQYF
TRBV6-6	TRBJ1-1	CASNPMGGAGTEAFF
TRBV10-3	TRBJ2-3	CAIAGDRGRTDTQYF
TRBV7-3	TRBJ2-4	CASSLRPGGRNIQYF
TRBV4-2	TRBJ1-1	CASSQDRGSTEAFF
TRBV7-9	TRBJ1-1	CASQTRGTENTEAFF
TRBV7-2	TRBJ1-2	CASSETGYYGYTF
TRBV5-1	TRBJ1-6	CASAMQADSPLHF
TRBV12-3/TRBV12-4	TRBJ2-7	CASSGGSGTVYWTGQYF
TRBV5-1	TRBJ2-1	CASSPGTTYNEQFF
TRBV9	TRBJ2-3	CASSPPWKGGTDTQYF
TRBV5-1	TRBJ2-3	CASSKRQDADTQYF
TRBV5-1	TRBJ2-3	CASSLQSSSTDTQYF
TRBV18	TRBJ2-7	CASSDQKDRAYEQYF
TRBV20-1	TRBJ2-5	CSAKSSGETQYF
TRBV7-2	TRBJ1-2	CASSSAKGNYGYTF
TRBV5-1	TRBJ2-1	CASQQGAEGNEQFF
TRBV5-1	TRBJ2-5	CASSFGGASETQYF
TRBV18	TRBJ2-5	CASSPRGGREQETQYF
TRBV5-1	TRBJ1-4	CASSLERASNEKLFF
TRBV20-1	TRBJ1-2	CSASQLSSYGYTF
TRBV6-5	TRBJ2-4	CASTAVDQNIQYF
TRBV7-2	TRBJ1-2	CASSLLGLGYTF
TRBV5-1	TRBJ2-7	CASSQPTGGSYEQYF
TRBV5-1	TRBJ2-5	CASSPGTKLKETQYF
TRBV20-1	TRBJ1-1	CSAIGVRAEAFF
TRBV12-3/TRBV12-4	TRBJ1-4	CASTPFGGQTGEKLFF
TRBV11-1	TRBJ2-1	CASSLVGGVGNEQFF
TRBV11-2	TRBJ2-1	CASSLVAGARGSEQFF
TRBV6-5	TRBJ2-6	CASSYAGNSGANVLTF
TRBV7-3	TRBJ2-1	CASSSATSGGYNEQFF
TRBV9	TRBJ1-5	CASSPRDSNQPQHF